The source of this T cell receptor beta chain is a study of human T cells and chemical hapten exposure. Background on the study: Patch testing was performed with 0.01% DPC on the upper back, with reading at 6 days.

On this clonotype itself: Its target is not known.

Broader study findings: The presence of alopecia in the donors means their immune response may differ from healthy people's. Following DPC sensitization, TCRs present above 1 in 1000 frequency showed no change.

The library tagged each cDNA molecule with unique molecular identifiers. TCRdb analysed the RACE reads with MiXCR anew, one entry per CDR3 protein. The sample includes some 79,000 distinct CDR3 sequences, approximately 10% of them seen just once. Time point of the sample: patch test 3, about 24 weeks after DPC sensitization. Specified treatment: therapeutic diphenylcyclopropenone sensitization with weekly scalp DPC. This specimen consisted of whole blood, obtained in connection with sensitization to the hapten diphenylcyclopropenone (DPC). This receptor was taken from a woman in her forties or fifties with alopecia areata. Some clones in this sample may be carry-over from other donors' samples.

DNA of the CDR3: TGTGCCAGCAGACTGACGGGCGGGACCCAGTACTTC. Amino acid sequence: CASRLTGGTQYF. This chain connects TRBV28 to TRBJ2-5, with D hard to call. V lost 6 bases, J lost 7 bases, and 12 bases lay in between. The CDR3 spans 12 residues. CDR1 and CDR2 from the germline V gene are MDHEN and SYDVKM.